This T cell receptor (beta chain) was sequenced during a study of vaccination and CD4 T cells after COVID-19. Study-level information: Investigators took post-vaccine samples a median approximately 72 days after dose two, within a range of 14 to 241.

Specified treatment: approximately 9-day PBMC culture with coronavirus spike peptide pools or control peptides (ViraFEST assay). At the Johns Hopkins FTIC core, DNA taken from cultured CD4+ T cells was sequenced by way of the Oncomine TCR Beta short-read assay. TCRdb passed the PCR reads through MiXCR, listing each CDR3 protein once. This sample has approximately 17,000 distinct CDR3 sequences, with roughly 60% found just once. This CDR3 region has 13 residues. Germline trimming cut 5 bases from V and 4 bases from J; bases unmatched to any gene: 3. The germline V gene encodes CDR1 MNHNS and CDR2 SASEGT. A word on this clonotype: The antigen is unknown.

The TCR sequence derives from a human donor who had recovered from COVID-19. The chain is built from TRBV6-1 and TRBJ1-2, with 8 nucleotides matching TRBD1. The source material was CD4+ T cells from blood, cultured in vitro, sampled before SARS-CoV-2 vaccination. In nucleotides, the CDR3 is TGTGCCAGCAGTCCACAGGGGGGCTATGGCTACACCTTC. This sequence encodes CASSPQGGYGYTF.